This T cell receptor beta chain was sequenced for a study of identifying expanded T cells in peripheral blood. The CDR3 is 13 residues long. V was trimmed by 7 bases and J by 8 bases, leaving 17 bases between them. Germline V gene data show CDR1 as SNHLY and CDR2 as FYNNEI. Profiling relied on immunoSEQ multiplex PCR, and the TCRdb table lists in-frame clones only, not all of them. Seen here are some 78,000 clones, roughly 89% observed once, and the top ten hold roughly a fifth. This receptor was taken from a person aged 18 to 70 in good health. Material: blood. The J gene is TRBJ1-2, the V gene TRBV2; D is perhaps TRBD1 (5 bases). As DNA, the CDR3 is TGTGCCAGCATGGGGGAGTATGTGTCCGGCTACACCTTC. Its translation is CASMGEYVSGYTF. The whole variable domain, remainder taken from reference TRBV2 and TRBJ1-2, is EPEVTQTPSHQVTQMGQEVILRCVPISNHLYFYWYRQILGQKVEFLVSFYNNEISEKSEIFDDQFSVERPDGSNFTLKIRSTKLEDSAMYFCASMGEYVSGYTFGSGTRLTVV.